Listed below are T cell receptor beta chains from one sample, sequenced in a study of CD8+CD57+ T cells in acquired aplastic anemia. MiXCR was run by TCRdb on the reads, yielding one entry per CDR3 protein. The sample records 150,000 to 200,000 distinct CDR3 sequences, approximately 43% being singletons. Source material: sorted CD4+, CD8+, or CD8+CD57+ T cells (not recorded which) from PBMCs. These receptors came from a human donor in good health. The CDR3 runs from the conserved cysteine through the conserved F or W. Each record gives: clone size, D gene, J gene, V gene, CDR3 protein, CDR3 DNA. D genes are given only for firm matches. Expanded clones get a size class; other rows say once, few or many, or leave the size out.

>-|TRBD1|TRBJ2-7|TRBV25-1
CASSSWDRGSYEQYF
TGTGCCAGCAGCTCTTGGGACAGGGGATCCTACGAGCAGTACTTC
>-|-|TRBJ2-4|TRBV9
CASRTEGGSPNIPYF
TGTGCCAGCAGGACTGAGGGGGGTAGCCCGAACATTCCGTACTTC
>-|-|TRBJ2-7|TRBV2
CASTEPFGYEQYF
TGTGCCAGCACTGAGCCTTTCGGTTACGAGCAGTACTTC
>-|-|TRBJ2-7|TRBV5-6
CASSLVAVNYEQYF
TGTGCCAGCAGCTTGGTGGCGGTCAACTACGAGCAGTACTTC
>many|TRBD2|TRBJ2-5|TRBV7-9
CASSLGSGGETQYF
TGTGCCAGCAGCTTAGGTAGCGGGGGTGAGACCCAGTACTTC
>many|-|TRBJ2-3|TRBV7-3
CASSPQAPPDTQYF
TGTGCCAGCAGCCCCCAAGCCCCGCCAGATACGCAGTATTTT
>-|-|TRBJ2-4|TRBV13
CASSSTGGFLAKNIQYF
TGTGCCAGCAGTTCCACGGGGGGCTTCCTAGCCAAAAACATTCAGTACTTC
>-|TRBD1|TRBJ1-5|TRBV19
CASSNHRGSNQPQHF
TGTGCCAGTAGTAACCACAGGGGAAGCAATCAGCCCCAGCATTTT
>-|-|TRBJ2-7|TRBV24-1
CATSDSLTSKQYF
TGTGCCACCAGTGATTCACTGACTTCGAAGCAGTACTTC
>few|TRBD1|TRBJ2-1|TRBV18
CASSPDRGGHNEQFF
TGTGCCAGCTCCCCGGACAGGGGTGGCCACAATGAGCAGTTCTTC
>-|-|TRBJ2-1|TRBV25-1
CASSEGQYNEQFF
TGTGCCAGCAGTGAAGGACAGTACAATGAGCAGTTCTTC
>few|-|TRBJ1-1|TRBV7-9
CASSFEVTEAFF
TGTGCCAGCAGCTTCGAGGTCACTGAAGCTTTCTTT
>many|-|TRBJ2-7|TRBV5-1
CASSLAPDSYEQYF
TGCGCCAGCAGCTTGGCCCCTGACTCCTACGAGCAGTACTTC
>-|-|TRBJ2-7|TRBV7-3
CASSPQGGYYEQYF
TGTGCCAGCAGTCCACAGGGAGGGTACTACGAGCAGTACTTC
>-|-|TRBJ2-5|TRBV20-1
CSASLRSQYF
TGCAGTGCTAGCCTGCGGTCCCAGTACTTC
>-|-|TRBJ2-1|TRBV2
CASSDLGGYGSEQFF
TGTGCCAGCAGTGATCTTGGCGGGTACGGTAGTGAGCAGTTCTTC
>-|TRBD2|TRBJ2-3|TRBV25-1
CASSDWSSGGSTDTQYF
TGTGCCAGCAGTGATTGGTCTAGCGGGGGTTCCACAGATACGCAGTATTTT
>few|-|TRBJ2-1|TRBV20-1
CSARVQENEQFF
TGCAGTGCTAGAGTTCAGGAAAATGAGCAGTTCTTC
>-|-|TRBJ1-5|TRBV15
CATSMSGGDQPQHF
TGTGCCACCAGCATGTCCGGAGGGGACCAGCCCCAGCATTTT
>many|TRBD1|TRBJ2-7|TRBV6-5
CASSYGGAGTGLLGQYF
TGTGCCAGCAGTTACGGGGGGGCCGGGACAGGGCTGCTAGGGCAGTACTTC
>once|-|TRBJ1-6|TRBV7-8
CASSSPEIGSPLHF
TGTGCCAGCAGCTCGCCAGAGATAGGTTCACCCCTCCACTTT
>-|-|TRBJ1-4|TRBV30
CAWSTARTTTNEKLFF
TGTGCCTGGAGTACCGCGCGGACCACAACTAATGAAAAACTGTTTTTT
>many|-|TRBJ2-2|TRBV12-3/TRBV12-4
CASSPRRNTGELFF
TGTGCCAGCAGTCCGAGACGGAACACCGGGGAGCTGTTTTTT
>-|-|TRBJ1-2|TRBV12-3/TRBV12-4
CASSPHWVENYGYTF
TGTGCCAGCAGCCCTCATTGGGTGGAGAACTATGGCTACACCTTC
>many|-|TRBJ2-3|TRBV12-3/TRBV12-4
CASSFPASAIPDTQYF
TGTGCCAGCAGTTTCCCGGCTAGCGCTATTCCAGATACGCAGTATTTT
>-|-|TRBJ1-2|TRBV24-1
CAISPEDRTAGYTF
TGTGCCATCAGTCCAGAGGACAGAACAGCAGGCTACACCTTC
>-|TRBD2|TRBJ2-7|TRBV2
CASSGGTSSSNEQYF
TGTGCCAGCAGTGGAGGGACTAGCTCGTCCAACGAGCAGTACTTC
>-|TRBD1|TRBJ2-7|TRBV20-1
CSARPGTGVTYEQYF
TGCAGTGCTAGACCCGGGACAGGGGTCACCTACGAGCAGTACTTC
>-|-|TRBJ2-3|TRBV24-1
CATSDFGSTDTQYF
TGTGCCACCAGTGATTTTGGAAGCACAGATACGCAGTATTTT